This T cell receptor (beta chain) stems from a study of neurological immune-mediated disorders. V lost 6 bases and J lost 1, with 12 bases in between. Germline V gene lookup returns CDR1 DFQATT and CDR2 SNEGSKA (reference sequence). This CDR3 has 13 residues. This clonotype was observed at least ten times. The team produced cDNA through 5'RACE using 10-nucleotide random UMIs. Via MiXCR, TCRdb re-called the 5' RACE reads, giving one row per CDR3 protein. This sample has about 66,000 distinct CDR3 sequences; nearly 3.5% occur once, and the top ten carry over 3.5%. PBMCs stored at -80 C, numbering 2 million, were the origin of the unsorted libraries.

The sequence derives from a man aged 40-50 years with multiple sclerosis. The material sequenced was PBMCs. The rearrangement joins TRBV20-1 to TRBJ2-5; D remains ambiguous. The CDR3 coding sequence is TGCAGTGCCAGCGAGCACTCCCAAGAGACCCAGTACTTC. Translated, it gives CSASEHSQETQYF.